The text below deals with one T cell receptor beta chain. The V gene end was trimmed by 4 bases and the J gene end by 1 base; junction bases not matched to a gene: 5. CDR1 is LNHDA, CDR2 SQIVND, per germline (reference sequence). CDR3 length: 15 amino acids. The data belong to a study of blood T cell repertoires in COVID-19. As for the study in general: From T cells, B-cell-depleted T cells, or PBMCs came the material, which was cDNA or gDNA.

In the original workflow: Amplification of reference gene primers was used by the study to estimate nucleated cell counts. Profiling relied on immunoSEQ multiplex PCR, and the TCRdb table lists in-frame clones only, not all of them. The D gene and trimming were derived from the DNA, and the V and J assignments and clone size from that table. The table shows approximately 190,000 clones, with around 79% occurring only once. The origin of this receptor is a man in his 60s with active or convalescent COVID-19. The specimen was peripheral blood. J is TRBJ1-1 and V is TRBV19; TRBD1 matches at 8 bases. The CDR3 spells CASSTEQGGNTEAFF. The CDR3 nucleotides are TGTGCCAGTAGTACCGAACAGGGGGGGAACACTGAAGCTTTCTTT.